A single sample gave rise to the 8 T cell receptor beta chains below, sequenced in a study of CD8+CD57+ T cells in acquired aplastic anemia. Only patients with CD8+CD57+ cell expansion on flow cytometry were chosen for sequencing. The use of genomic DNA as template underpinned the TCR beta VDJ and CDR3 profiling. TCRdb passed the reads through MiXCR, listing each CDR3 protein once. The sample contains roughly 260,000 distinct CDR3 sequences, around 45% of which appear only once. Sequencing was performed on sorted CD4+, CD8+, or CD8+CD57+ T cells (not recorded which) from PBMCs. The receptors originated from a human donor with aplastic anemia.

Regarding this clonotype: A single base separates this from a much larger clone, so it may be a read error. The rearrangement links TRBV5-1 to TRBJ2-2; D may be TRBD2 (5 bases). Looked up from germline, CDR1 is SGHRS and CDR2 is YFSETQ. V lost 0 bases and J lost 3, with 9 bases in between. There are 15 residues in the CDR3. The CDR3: CASSLELDDTGELFF. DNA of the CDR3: TGCGCCAGCAGCTTGGAACTAGACGACACCGGGGAGCTGTTTTTT.

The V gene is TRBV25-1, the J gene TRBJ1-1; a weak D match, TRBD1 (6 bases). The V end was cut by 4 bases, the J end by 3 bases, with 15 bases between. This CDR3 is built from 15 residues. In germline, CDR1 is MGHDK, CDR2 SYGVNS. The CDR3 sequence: CASSGYREGDTEAFF. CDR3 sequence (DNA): TGTGCCAGCAGTGGTTACAGGGAAGGGGACACTGAAGCTTTCTTT.

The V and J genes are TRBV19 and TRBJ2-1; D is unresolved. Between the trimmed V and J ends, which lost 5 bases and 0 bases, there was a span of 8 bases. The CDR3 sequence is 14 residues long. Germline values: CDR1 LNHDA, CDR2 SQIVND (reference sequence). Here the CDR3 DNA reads TGTGCCAGTAGTTTCCTGAGCTCCTACAATGAGCAGTTCTTC. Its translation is CASSFLSSYNEQFF.

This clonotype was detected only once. DNA of the CDR3: TGTGCCAGCAGCTTAAGCCCCATGGCAGGGGAGAAAACGAACTATGGCTACACCTTC. It encodes CASSLSPMAGEKTNYGYTF. This rearrangement joins TRBV7-3 to TRBJ1-2, with D possibly being TRBD1 (6 bases). Germline-derived CDR1 and CDR2 are SGHTA and FQGTGA. The germline V and J ends were trimmed by 1 base and 2 bases, with 23 bases remaining between them. This CDR3 spans 19 amino acids.

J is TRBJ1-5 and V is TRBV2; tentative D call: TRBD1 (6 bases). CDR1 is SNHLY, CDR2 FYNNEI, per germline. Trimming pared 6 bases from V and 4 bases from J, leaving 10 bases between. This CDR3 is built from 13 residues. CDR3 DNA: TGTGCCAGCAGAGCGGACAGTAATCAGCCCCAGCATTTT. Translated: CASRADSNQPQHF.

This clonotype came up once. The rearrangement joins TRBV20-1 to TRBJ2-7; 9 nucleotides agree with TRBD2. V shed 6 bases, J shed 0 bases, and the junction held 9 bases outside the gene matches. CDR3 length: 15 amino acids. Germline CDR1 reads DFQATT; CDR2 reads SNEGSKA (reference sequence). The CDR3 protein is CSALLSGRSSYEQYF. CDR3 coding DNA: TGCAGTGCGTTGTTAAGCGGGAGGAGCTCCTACGAGCAGTACTTC.

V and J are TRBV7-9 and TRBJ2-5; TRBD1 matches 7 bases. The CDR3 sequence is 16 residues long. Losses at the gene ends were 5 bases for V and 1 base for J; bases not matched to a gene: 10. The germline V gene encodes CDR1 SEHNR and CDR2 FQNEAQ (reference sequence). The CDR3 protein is CASSPHERTGQETQYF. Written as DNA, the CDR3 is TGTGCCAGCAGCCCCCACGAGCGGACAGGCCAAGAGACCCAGTACTTC.

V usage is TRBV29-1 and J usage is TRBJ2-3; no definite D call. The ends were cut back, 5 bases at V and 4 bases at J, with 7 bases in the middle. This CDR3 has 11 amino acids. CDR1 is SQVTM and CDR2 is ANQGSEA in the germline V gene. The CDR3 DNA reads TGCAGCGTTACGGACCCAGATACGCAGTATTTT. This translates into CSVTDPDTQYF.